This TCR beta chain was captured by sequencing in a study of blood T cell repertoires in COVID-19. The overall study: Samples came from the United States, Italy and Spain, spanning acute and convalescent COVID-19. In each case, the material was cDNA or gDNA derived from T cells, B-cell-depleted T cells, or PBMCs.

Trimming removed 2 bases from V and 5 bases from J, with 10 bases in between. Germline V gives CDR1 SEHNR, CDR2 FQNEAQ (reference sequence). The CDR3 sequence is 13 residues long. Original processing notes: Reference gene primer amplification yielded estimated nucleated cell counts. Profiling relied on immunoSEQ multiplex PCR, and the TCRdb table lists in-frame clones only, not all of them. V and J calls and clone size are those listed in that table; D and trimming were worked out from the DNA. The sample holds roughly 90,000 clones; more than 65% are singletons and the top ten take about 16%. Source material: peripheral blood. The sequence came from a human donor in a cohort sampled during active COVID-19. J is TRBJ2-7 and V is TRBV7-9; no clear D gene. The CDR3 region is CASSLTSQNEQYF. The CDR3 nucleotides are TGTGCCAGCAGCTTAACGAGTCAAAACGAGCAGTACTTC.